Shown below are 3 T cell receptor beta chains from a single sample sequenced in a study of beta chain features in type 1 diabetes. Since all of the isolated RNA was reverse transcribed, expressed TCRB transcripts were what got sequenced. Data came from immunoSEQ multiplex PCR; TCRdb stores just in-frame clones and leaves some out. The table has 400,000 to 450,000 clones, approximately 15% seen once; the top ten hold about 0.034%. Specimen: naive CD4+ T cells from blood. Receptors were obtained from a man aged 25 to 40 in good health.

V is TRBV5-4 and J is TRBJ1-3, with TRBD1 matching over 9 bases. Losses at the gene ends were 3 bases for V and 1 base for J; bases not matched to a gene: 5. The CDR3 consists of 16 residues. The germline gives CDR1 SGHNT, CDR2 YYREEE (reference sequence). The CDR3 DNA reads TGTGCCAGCAGCTCAGGACAGGGGCGATCTGGAAACACCATATATTTT. Its translation: CASSSGQGRSGNTIYF.

The table lists this clone with a few counts. This chain connects TRBV10-3 to TRBJ2-1; maybe TRBD1 (6 bases). Germline V gene data show CDR1 as ENHRY and CDR2 as SYGVKD. The CDR3 runs 16 residues. Trimming removed 3 bases at V and 5 bases at J, with 17 bases between. CDR3 bases: TGTGCCATCAGTGACGCGGTCAGGGGAAGGCACAATGAGCAGTTCTTC. It specifies CAISDAVRGRHNEQFF.

This chain joins TRBV25-1 and TRBJ1-5; 7 bases fit TRBD1. V lost 6 bases to trimming and J lost 6 bases; unmatched junction nucleotides: 5. The germline V gene has CDR1 MGHDK and CDR2 SYGVNS. The CDR3 consists of 13 residues. CDR3 sequence: CASSDRVSQPQHF. Here the CDR3 DNA reads TGTGCCAGCAGCGACAGGGTATCTCAGCCCCAGCATTTT.